This T cell receptor beta chain was sequenced in a study of T cells in Graves' hyperthyroidism and ophthalmopathy. Study-wide findings and caveats: Ophthalmopathy was told apart from stable hyperthyroidism by a 13 V-J model.

Researchers took RNA transcripts and amplified the TCR beta CDR3 regions from them. The primer set for the first-round RT-PCR of the TCR CDR3 was HTBI. TCRdb passed the multiplex PCR reads through MiXCR, listing each CDR3 protein once. The sample has about 720,000 distinct CDR3 sequences; 18% are singletons. CDR1 and CDR2 (germline): ENHRY, SYGVKD. The CDR3 sequence is 14 residues long. V lost 2 bases, J lost 1 base, and 8 bases lay in between. To note about this clonotype: Antigen specificity is unknown.

Together with thyroid ultrasound, orbital computed tomography, serum thyroxine and TRAb, clinical symptoms were used for diagnoses. Isolation of PBMCs was performed on around 9.3 ml fresh peripheral blood. The rearrangement joins TRBV10-3 to TRBJ1-1; TRBD1 might be the D (5 bases). The TCR originated in a woman aged 45-65 years with Graves' hyperthyroidism that later progressed to Graves' ophthalmopathy. The sample taken for sequencing was blood. Here the CDR3 reads CAISEPTENTEAFF. Here the CDR3 DNA reads TGTGCCATCAGTGAGCCGACAGAGAACACTGAAGCTTTCTTT.